This T cell receptor (beta chain) was identified during a study of cytomegalovirus exposure and HLA in healthy donors. Study-level results: The listing of 150 to 200 TCR beta chains classed them as cytomegalovirus-associated.

A few counts support this clone. Its antigen is unknown. The CDR3 contains 15 residues. Trimming at V came to 6 bases and at J to 1 base, leaving 6 bases not matched to a gene. Germline CDR1 MDHEN, CDR2 SYDVKM. Data came from immunoSEQ multiplex PCR; TCRdb stores just in-frame clones and leaves some out. The repertoire holds about 340,000 clones, with roughly 88% as singletons. V and J are TRBV28 and TRBJ2-7, with 10 bases matching TRBD1. The receptor was derived from a woman aged 18-29 years in good health and CMV-seronegative. The sample comprised PBMCs. The CDR3 region has the DNA TGTGCCAGCAGGCTGGACAGGGGGTTTTCCTACGAGCAGTACTTC. Encoded protein: CASRLDRGFSYEQYF.